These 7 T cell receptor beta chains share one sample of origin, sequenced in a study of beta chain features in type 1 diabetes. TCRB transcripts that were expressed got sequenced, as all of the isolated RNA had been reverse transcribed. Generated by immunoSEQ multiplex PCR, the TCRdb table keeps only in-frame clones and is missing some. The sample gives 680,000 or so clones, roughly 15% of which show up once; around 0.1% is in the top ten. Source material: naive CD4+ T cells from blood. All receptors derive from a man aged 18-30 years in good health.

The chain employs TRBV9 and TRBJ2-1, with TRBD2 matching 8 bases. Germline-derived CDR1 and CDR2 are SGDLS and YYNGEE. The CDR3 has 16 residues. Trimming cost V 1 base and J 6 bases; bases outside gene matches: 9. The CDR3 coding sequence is TGTGCCAGCAGCGTATATCCCGTTCGGGGGGGCAATGAGCAGTTCTTC. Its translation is CASSVYPVRGGNEQFF. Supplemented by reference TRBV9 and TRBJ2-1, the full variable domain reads DSGVTQTPKHLITATGQRVTLRCSPRSGDLSVYWYQQSLDQGLQFLIQYYNGEERAKGNILERFSAQQFPDLHSELNLSSLELGDSALYFCASSVYPVRGGNEQFFGPGTRLTVL.

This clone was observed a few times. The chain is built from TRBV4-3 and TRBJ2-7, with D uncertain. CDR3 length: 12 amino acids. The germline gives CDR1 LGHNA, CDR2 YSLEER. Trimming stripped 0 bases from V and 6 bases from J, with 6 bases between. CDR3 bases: TGCGCCAGCAGCCAAGAGAAGGGCGAGCAGTACTTC. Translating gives CASSQEKGEQYF.

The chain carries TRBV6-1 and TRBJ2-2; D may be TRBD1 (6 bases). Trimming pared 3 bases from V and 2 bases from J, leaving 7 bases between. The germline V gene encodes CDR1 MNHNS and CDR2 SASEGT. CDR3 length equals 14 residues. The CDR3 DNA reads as TGTGCCAGCAGTGAGGACAGAAACACCGGGGAGCTGTTTTTT. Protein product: CASSEDRNTGELFF.

CDR3 protein: CAWSPLGGGAPIEQFF. CDR3 nucleotides: TGTGCCTGGAGCCCTCTCGGCGGGGGGGCCCCTATTGAGCAGTTCTTC. The chain joins TRBV30 to TRBJ2-1; 9 nucleotides match TRBD2. J gave up 9 bases and V 3 bases, and 15 bases lay outside the gene matches. Germline assignment: CDR1 GTSNPN and CDR2 SVGIG (reference sequence). The CDR3 is 16 residues long.

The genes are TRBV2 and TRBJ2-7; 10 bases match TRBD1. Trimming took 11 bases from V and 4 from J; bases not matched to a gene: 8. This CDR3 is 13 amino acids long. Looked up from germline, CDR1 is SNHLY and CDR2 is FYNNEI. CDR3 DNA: TGTGCCGGCCGGGACAGGGGTAGGTACGAGCAGTACTTC. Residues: CAGRDRGRYEQYF.

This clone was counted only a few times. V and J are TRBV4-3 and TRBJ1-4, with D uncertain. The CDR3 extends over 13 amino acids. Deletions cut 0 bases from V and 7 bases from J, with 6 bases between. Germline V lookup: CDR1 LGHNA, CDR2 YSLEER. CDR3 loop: CASSQEGVEKLFF. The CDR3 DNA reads TGCGCCAGCAGCCAAGAAGGCGTTGAAAAACTGTTTTTT.

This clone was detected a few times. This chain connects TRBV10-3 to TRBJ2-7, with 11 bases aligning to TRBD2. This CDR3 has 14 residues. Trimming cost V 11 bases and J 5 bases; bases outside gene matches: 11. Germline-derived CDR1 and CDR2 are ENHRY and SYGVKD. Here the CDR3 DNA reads TGTGCCGTGTTTCCTACTAGCGGGAGCCACGAGCAGTACTTC. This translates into CAVFPTSGSHEQYF.